These T cell receptor beta chains were read from a single sample in a study of T-cell reconstitution after alpha-beta-depleted transplantation in children. TCRdb re-analysed the PCR reads in MiXCR, keeping a single row per CDR3 protein. Of more than 550,000 distinct CDR3 sequences listed, about 10% are singletons. This specimen consisted of PBMCs from the stem cell graft donor, obtained from the stem cell graft. Receptors were obtained from a human donor who donated a stem cell graft to a child with acute myeloid leukemia. CDR3s include the opening cysteine and the closing phenylalanine or tryptophan. Each record gives: D gene, V gene, clone size, J gene, CDR3 protein, CDR3 DNA. D genes are given only for firm matches. The size of a clone is reported for some rows only, either as once, few or many, or as a class for expanded clones.

d_call: TRBD1; v_call: TRBV29-1; clone_size: many; j_call: TRBJ2-7; cdr3_aa: CSVVIWDRVSYEQYF; cdr3_nt: TGCAGCGTTGTGATATGGGACAGGGTTTCCTACGAGCAGTACTTC
d_call: NA; v_call: TRBV5-1; clone_size: many; j_call: TRBJ2-1; cdr3_aa: CASSLLGEQFF; cdr3_nt: TGCGCCAGCAGCTTGTTGGGGGAGCAGTTCTTC
d_call: NA; v_call: TRBV7-2; clone_size: few; j_call: TRBJ2-1; cdr3_aa: CASSKRAEFSSYNEQFF; cdr3_nt: TGTGCCAGCAGCAAACGGGCAGAGTTTAGCTCCTACAATGAGCAGTTCTTC
d_call: NA; v_call: TRBV28; clone_size: few; j_call: TRBJ2-1; cdr3_aa: CASSSTLGSEQFF; cdr3_nt: TGTGCCAGCAGTTCCACTCTTGGTAGTGAGCAGTTCTTC
d_call: NA; v_call: TRBV20-1; clone_size: NA; j_call: TRBJ2-5; cdr3_aa: CSARGTETGAQETQYF; cdr3_nt: TGCAGTGCTAGAGGGACCGAGACAGGCGCCCAAGAGACCCAGTACTTC
d_call: NA; v_call: TRBV9; clone_size: NA; j_call: TRBJ1-4; cdr3_aa: CASSVGQGYEKLFF; cdr3_nt: TGTGCCAGCAGCGTAGGGCAGGGTTATGAAAAACTGTTTTTT
d_call: TRBD2; v_call: TRBV6-1; clone_size: few; j_call: TRBJ2-5; cdr3_aa: CASSSPGLGLEYF; cdr3_nt: TGTGCCAGCAGCTCTCCGGGACTAGGTTTGGAGTACTTC
d_call: TRBD1; v_call: TRBV10-2; clone_size: few; j_call: TRBJ2-7; cdr3_aa: CASGQAYEQYF; cdr3_nt: TGCGCCAGCGGACAGGCCTACGAGCAGTACTTC
d_call: NA; v_call: TRBV6-1; clone_size: many; j_call: TRBJ1-5; cdr3_aa: CASVGSYSNQPQHF; cdr3_nt: TGTGCCAGCGTGGGAAGTTATAGCAATCAGCCCCAGCATTTT
d_call: NA; v_call: TRBV5-5; clone_size: few; j_call: TRBJ1-4; cdr3_aa: CASSPGVGSAGEKLFF; cdr3_nt: TGTGCCAGCAGCCCAGGGGTCGGTTCCGCGGGCGAAAAACTGTTTTTT
d_call: TRBD1; v_call: TRBV12-3/TRBV12-4; clone_size: NA; j_call: TRBJ1-1; cdr3_aa: CASSSTNRGWTEAFF; cdr3_nt: TGTGCCAGCAGTAGCACTAACAGGGGTTGGACTGAAGCTTTCTTT
d_call: NA; v_call: TRBV7-9; clone_size: many; j_call: TRBJ2-7; cdr3_aa: CASSLNAGRGHF; cdr3_nt: TGTGCCAGCAGCTTGAATGCGGGTCGTGGCCACTTC
d_call: TRBD1; v_call: TRBV6-2/TRBV6-3; clone_size: few; j_call: TRBJ1-5; cdr3_aa: CASSRQGQGNFNQPQHF; cdr3_nt: TGTGCCAGCAGTCGCCAGGGACAGGGGAACTTCAATCAGCCCCAGCATTTT
d_call: TRBD2; v_call: TRBV20-1; clone_size: many; j_call: TRBJ2-7; cdr3_aa: CSARSRTSGYEQYF; cdr3_nt: TGCAGTGCTAGATCCAGGACTAGCGGGTACGAGCAGTACTTC
d_call: NA; v_call: TRBV20-1; clone_size: many; j_call: TRBJ1-5; cdr3_aa: CSARVDKPNQPQHF; cdr3_nt: TGCAGTGCTAGAGTAGACAAGCCCAATCAGCCCCAGCATTTT
d_call: NA; v_call: TRBV28; clone_size: few; j_call: TRBJ2-1; cdr3_aa: CASSLTGTGNEQFF; cdr3_nt: TGTGCCAGCAGCCTAACCGGGACCGGCAATGAGCAGTTCTTC
d_call: NA; v_call: TRBV29-1; clone_size: few; j_call: TRBJ2-3; cdr3_aa: CSVSGQMIDTQYF; cdr3_nt: TGCAGCGTTAGCGGACAGATGATAGATACGCAGTATTTT
d_call: TRBD1; v_call: TRBV6-2/TRBV6-3; clone_size: few; j_call: TRBJ2-3; cdr3_aa: CARTGGLSHTQYF; cdr3_nt: TGTGCCAGGACAGGGGGGCTTTCGCATACGCAGTATTTT
d_call: TRBD2; v_call: TRBV6-5; clone_size: NA; j_call: TRBJ2-7; cdr3_aa: CASSYSIRREGQYEQYF; cdr3_nt: TGTGCCAGCAGTTACTCGATTAGGCGGGAGGGCCAATACGAGCAGTACTTC
d_call: TRBD2; v_call: TRBV12-3/TRBV12-4; clone_size: few; j_call: TRBJ2-2; cdr3_aa: CASSIAGGHGELFF; cdr3_nt: TGTGCCAGCAGCATAGCGGGAGGACACGGGGAGCTGTTTTTT
d_call: NA; v_call: TRBV20-1; clone_size: many; j_call: TRBJ2-3; cdr3_aa: CSARVPGRENTDTQYF; cdr3_nt: TGCAGTGCTAGAGTCCCAGGGCGGGAAAACACAGATACGCAGTATTTT
d_call: NA; v_call: TRBV20-1; clone_size: NA; j_call: TRBJ1-2; cdr3_aa: CSAIPGQYTF; cdr3_nt: TGCAGTGCTATTCCGGGACAATACACCTTC
d_call: NA; v_call: TRBV5-1; clone_size: NA; j_call: TRBJ2-7; cdr3_aa: CASSLIPGETYEQYF; cdr3_nt: TGCGCCAGCAGCTTGATTCCAGGGGAAACCTACGAGCAGTACTTC
d_call: TRBD1; v_call: TRBV7-2; clone_size: few; j_call: TRBJ1-5; cdr3_aa: CASSEQGSQPQHF; cdr3_nt: TGTGCCAGCAGCGAACAGGGGAGCCAGCCCCAGCATTTT
d_call: NA; v_call: TRBV19; clone_size: NA; j_call: TRBJ1-4; cdr3_aa: CASSAGRSVTNEKLFF; cdr3_nt: TGTGCCAGTAGTGCCGGACGGTCGGTAACTAATGAAAAACTGTTTTTT
d_call: NA; v_call: TRBV5-8; clone_size: NA; j_call: TRBJ2-3; cdr3_aa: CASRETDTQYF; cdr3_nt: TGTGCCAGCCGCGAGACAGATACGCAGTATTTT
d_call: TRBD1; v_call: TRBV7-6; clone_size: many; j_call: TRBJ2-1; cdr3_aa: CASSPGQGRSGAYNEQFF; cdr3_nt: TGTGCCAGCAGCCCGGGACAGGGGAGGAGCGGGGCCTACAATGAGCAGTTCTTC
d_call: NA; v_call: TRBV7-9; clone_size: NA; j_call: TRBJ1-6; cdr3_aa: CASSLAQGSHSPLHF; cdr3_nt: TGTGCCAGCAGCTTAGCGCAGGGGAGTCATTCACCCCTCCACTTT
d_call: TRBD2; v_call: TRBV6-2/TRBV6-3; clone_size: NA; j_call: TRBJ2-7; cdr3_aa: CASSYQLAERDEQYF; cdr3_nt: TGTGCCAGCAGTTATCAACTAGCGGAAAGGGACGAGCAGTACTTC
d_call: NA; v_call: TRBV25-1; clone_size: few; j_call: TRBJ1-3; cdr3_aa: CASSEQRNSGNTIYF; cdr3_nt: TGTGCCAGCAGTGAACAGCGAAACTCTGGAAACACCATATATTTT
d_call: NA; v_call: TRBV18; clone_size: many; j_call: TRBJ2-7; cdr3_aa: CASSASGEQYF; cdr3_nt: TGTGCCAGCTCAGCTAGTGGCGAGCAGTACTTC
d_call: NA; v_call: TRBV2; clone_size: few; j_call: TRBJ2-5; cdr3_aa: CASSGGFADQETQYF; cdr3_nt: TGTGCCAGCAGCGGGGGATTCGCGGATCAAGAGACCCAGTACTTC
d_call: NA; v_call: TRBV29-1; clone_size: few; j_call: TRBJ1-1; cdr3_aa: CSVAGLGGNTEAFF; cdr3_nt: TGCAGCGTCGCGGGGCTCGGTGGGAACACTGAAGCTTTCTTT
d_call: TRBD1; v_call: TRBV12-5; clone_size: NA; j_call: TRBJ1-2; cdr3_aa: CASGTTTGLGYTF; cdr3_nt: TGTGCTAGTGGTACCACGACAGGGTTGGGCTACACCTTC
d_call: TRBD2; v_call: TRBV7-9; clone_size: NA; j_call: TRBJ2-5; cdr3_aa: CASSLGTTQETQYF; cdr3_nt: TGTGCCAGCAGCCTCGGGACTACCCAAGAGACCCAGTACTTC
d_call: NA; v_call: TRBV29-1; clone_size: NA; j_call: TRBJ2-1; cdr3_aa: CSVDNPSGRYNEQFF; cdr3_nt: TGCAGCGTTGACAATCCGAGCGGGCGATACAATGAGCAGTTCTTC
d_call: NA; v_call: TRBV20-1; clone_size: few; j_call: TRBJ1-6; cdr3_aa: CSARAGLPRGNSPLHF; cdr3_nt: TGCAGTGCTAGAGCAGGCCTACCCCGGGGTAATTCACCCCTCCACTTT
d_call: NA; v_call: TRBV20-1; clone_size: NA; j_call: TRBJ2-5; cdr3_aa: CSALRGGRETQYF; cdr3_nt: TGCAGTGCCCTCCGAGGAGGGCGAGAGACCCAGTACTTC
d_call: NA; v_call: TRBV10-1; clone_size: few; j_call: TRBJ1-2; cdr3_aa: CASSEGRAANYGYTF; cdr3_nt: TGCGCCAGCAGTGAGGGGAGGGCAGCTAACTATGGCTACACCTTC
d_call: NA; v_call: TRBV29-1; clone_size: NA; j_call: TRBJ2-7; cdr3_aa: CSVPGRETYEQYF; cdr3_nt: TGCAGCGTTCCGGGGCGGGAAACCTACGAGCAGTACTTC
d_call: NA; v_call: TRBV7-8; clone_size: few; j_call: TRBJ2-1; cdr3_aa: CASSLVTDTPRNEQFF; cdr3_nt: TGTGCCAGCAGCTTAGTAACTGACACCCCTCGCAATGAGCAGTTCTTC
d_call: NA; v_call: TRBV24-1; clone_size: many; j_call: TRBJ1-1; cdr3_aa: CATSVGNGLNTEAFF; cdr3_nt: TGTGCCACCAGTGTTGGGAACGGGCTGAACACTGAAGCTTTCTTT
d_call: NA; v_call: TRBV6-5; clone_size: NA; j_call: TRBJ2-1; cdr3_aa: CASSYSRLTYNEQFF; cdr3_nt: TGTGCCAGCAGTTACTCGAGGCTGACCTACAATGAGCAGTTCTTC
d_call: TRBD2; v_call: TRBV7-2; clone_size: NA; j_call: TRBJ2-3; cdr3_aa: CASRPPTSGRARDTQYF; cdr3_nt: TGTGCCAGCAGACCTCCGACTAGCGGGAGGGCCAGGGATACGCAGTATTTT
d_call: TRBD2; v_call: TRBV29-1; clone_size: NA; j_call: TRBJ2-5; cdr3_aa: CSARAGLQEAQYF; cdr3_nt: TGCAGCGCCCGAGCGGGGCTCCAAGAGGCCCAGTACTTC
d_call: NA; v_call: TRBV5-1; clone_size: many; j_call: TRBJ2-4; cdr3_aa: CASSLDGVLKNIQYF; cdr3_nt: TGCGCCAGCAGCTTGGACGGAGTTCTTAAAAACATTCAGTACTTC
d_call: NA; v_call: TRBV5-1; clone_size: many; j_call: TRBJ2-2; cdr3_aa: CASSLAPGNTGELFF; cdr3_nt: TGCGCCAGCAGCTTGGCCCCAGGGAACACCGGGGAGCTGTTTTTT
d_call: NA; v_call: TRBV27; clone_size: few; j_call: TRBJ2-2; cdr3_aa: CASSLTGDNTGELFF; cdr3_nt: TGTGCCAGCAGTTTAACAGGCGATAACACCGGGGAGCTGTTTTTT
d_call: TRBD1; v_call: TRBV9; clone_size: NA; j_call: TRBJ2-5; cdr3_aa: CASSTGGLGPHQETQYF; cdr3_nt: TGTGCCAGCAGTACAGGGGGGCTTGGGCCCCACCAAGAGACCCAGTACTTC
d_call: TRBD2; v_call: TRBV7-2; clone_size: NA; j_call: TRBJ2-7; cdr3_aa: CASSLATSGYLSYEQYF; cdr3_nt: TGTGCCAGCAGCTTGGCGACTAGCGGATACCTCTCCTACGAGCAGTACTTC
d_call: TRBD2; v_call: TRBV15; clone_size: few; j_call: TRBJ2-1; cdr3_aa: CATSRVAGDNEQFF; cdr3_nt: TGTGCCACCAGCAGAGTAGCGGGAGACAATGAGCAGTTCTTC
d_call: NA; v_call: TRBV9; clone_size: few; j_call: TRBJ1-6; cdr3_aa: CASSEGSSPLHF; cdr3_nt: TGTGCCAGCAGCGAAGGGAGCTCACCCCTCCACTTT
d_call: TRBD1; v_call: TRBV5-1; clone_size: many; j_call: TRBJ1-2; cdr3_aa: CASSLRTGTGDYGYTF; cdr3_nt: TGCGCCAGCAGCCTAAGAACCGGGACAGGTGACTATGGCTACACCTTC
d_call: TRBD1; v_call: TRBV20-1; clone_size: many; j_call: TRBJ1-1; cdr3_aa: CSARDLGQGAKAEAFF; cdr3_nt: TGCAGTGCTAGAGATCTGGGACAGGGGGCGAAGGCTGAAGCTTTCTTT
d_call: NA; v_call: TRBV7-3; clone_size: few; j_call: TRBJ1-2; cdr3_aa: CASSFDGASNYGYTF; cdr3_nt: TGTGCCAGCAGCTTCGATGGGGCTTCAAACTATGGCTACACCTTC
d_call: NA; v_call: TRBV7-2; clone_size: few; j_call: TRBJ2-3; cdr3_aa: CASSSPGGGGADTQYF; cdr3_nt: TGTGCCAGCAGCTCCCCAGGGGGCGGGGGGGCAGATACGCAGTATTTT
d_call: TRBD1; v_call: TRBV29-1; clone_size: NA; j_call: TRBJ2-7; cdr3_aa: CSAAQGQVVGEQYF; cdr3_nt: TGCAGCGCCGCCCAGGGACAGGTGGTGGGCGAGCAGTACTTC
d_call: TRBD2; v_call: TRBV20-1; clone_size: few; j_call: TRBJ2-5; cdr3_aa: CSARTSGSSETQYF; cdr3_nt: TGCAGTGCTAGGACTAGCGGGAGTTCCGAGACCCAGTACTTC
d_call: NA; v_call: TRBV30; clone_size: few; j_call: TRBJ2-7; cdr3_aa: CAWSNSSYEQYF; cdr3_nt: TGTGCCTGGAGTAACTCCTCCTACGAGCAGTACTTC
d_call: NA; v_call: TRBV29-1; clone_size: many; j_call: TRBJ2-5; cdr3_aa: CSGWGGETQYF; cdr3_nt: TGCAGCGGTTGGGGCGGCGAGACCCAGTACTTC